This TCR beta chain stems from a study of T cells after yellow fever vaccination. Study-level background: Any fraction with a low cell number was prepared using SMART-Seq v4 Ultra Low Input.

This CDR3 region has 12 residues. Trimming shortened V by 2 bases and J by 8 bases, and 10 bases separated the two germline ends. Germline lookup yields CDR1 MNHNY and CDR2 SVGAGI (reference sequence). TCRdb called the 5' RACE reads again in MiXCR, with one record for every CDR3 protein. The sample yields about 630,000 distinct CDR3 sequences, approximately 13% seen once. The table lists this clonotype with a few counts. The chain is built from TRBV6-6 and TRBJ2-7; weak D call: TRBD1 (5 bases). The sample in question was PBMCs, obtained on the day of the yellow fever booster vaccination. The TCR originated in a man younger than 40 who received the YFV17D yellow fever vaccine. CDR3: CASSYSREKQYF. CDR3 nucleotides: TGTGCCAGCAGTTACAGCAGGGAAAAGCAGTACTTC.